This T cell receptor (beta chain) was recorded in a study of vaccination and CD4 T cells after COVID-19. At the level of the study: The study enrolled six male and four female convalescents, two of whom were Hispanic. Broader study findings: 304 of 307 vaccine-specific clones from convalescent patients were spike mono-reactive.

Sequenced with the Oncomine TCR Beta short-read assay was DNA taken from cultured CD4+ T cells. TCRdb itself ran the PCR reads through MiXCR, one entry per CDR3 protein. Of about 18,000 distinct CDR3 sequences in the sample, about 77% were seen once. Of note for this clonotype: Its antigen is still unknown.

Specified treatment: roughly 10-day PBMC culture with coronavirus spike peptide pools or control peptides (ViraFEST assay). Via ViraFEST, peptide pools expanded antigen-specific T cells before TCR sequencing. The germline CDR1 and CDR2 sequences are MNHEY and SMNVEV (reference sequence). The V end lost 1 base, the J end lost 4 bases, and 19 bases lay between the germline ends. The CDR3 contains 17 residues. The sequence derives from a human donor who received a COVID-19 vaccine. The sample in question was CD4+ T cells from blood, cultured in vitro, obtained after SARS-CoV-2 vaccination. This chain links TRBV27 with TRBJ1-1; perhaps TRBD1 as D (5 bases). CDR3 amino acids: CASSLFSRGEAGTEAFF. CDR3 nucleotide sequence: TGTGCCAGCAGTTTATTTAGTCGGGGGGAGGCAGGCACTGAAGCTTTCTTT.